This TCR beta chain was retrieved from a study of cytomegalovirus exposure and HLA in healthy donors. Findings of the study overall: The study put about 180 TCR beta chains on its list as cytomegalovirus-associated.

As concerns this clone: Its antigen remains unidentified.

The PCR had 60 Vbeta and 13 Jbeta primers. This table comes from immunoSEQ multiplex PCR, and its TCRdb copy is limited to in-frame clones, with some not included. The data hold roughly 150,000 clones, with about 75% observed a single time. V was pared by 7 bases and J by 4 bases, with 16 bases between. This CDR3 has 14 residues. Per germline, CDR1 MNHNY and CDR2 SVGAGI (reference sequence). The chain joins TRBV6-6 to TRBJ1-1; possibly TRBD1 for D (5 bases). The sample consisted of PBMCs. This receptor was obtained from a man younger than 30 in good health and CMV-seronegative. This CDR3 is CASIDSRGSTEAFF. The DNA of the CDR3 is TGTGCCAGCATCGACAGCCGGGGGTCCACTGAAGCTTTCTTT.